This T cell receptor beta chain was identified in a study of blood T cell repertoires in COVID-19. Across the whole study: COVID-19 samples, acute and convalescent, were from the United States, Italy and Spain. PBMCs, B-cell-depleted T cells, or T cells were the source of the cDNA or gDNA that made up the material.

Authors' data handling: For nucleated cells, counts were estimated from reference gene primer amplification. Assay used: immunoSEQ multiplex PCR; TCRdb lists only in-frame clones, some missing. From that table come the V and J calls and clone size; the DNA was used to work out D and trimming. The data contain around 150,000 clones, around 74% of them seen just once; the ten biggest clones take up around 2.8%. Sequences were obtained from peripheral blood. The TCR was taken from a man in his 70s with acute or convalescent COVID-19.

This chain's CDR3 is CASSVGPGEGYGYTF. The CDR3 DNA sequence: TGTGCCAGCAGCGTAGGTCCAGGGGAGGGGTATGGCTACACCTTC. This chain links TRBV9 with TRBJ1-2; perhaps TRBD1 as D (6 bases). The CDR3 loop spans 15 amino acids. V was shortened by 0 bases and J by 5 bases, with 14 bases between the two germline ends. Germline values: CDR1 SGDLS, CDR2 YYNGEE. The full variable domain, with the rest looked up from reference TRBV9 and TRBJ1-2, is DSGVTQTPKHLITATGQRVTLRCSPRSGDLSVYWYQQSLDQGLQFLIQYYNGEERAKGNILERFSAQQFPDLHSELNLSSLELGDSALYFCASSVGPGEGYGYTFGSGTRLTVV.